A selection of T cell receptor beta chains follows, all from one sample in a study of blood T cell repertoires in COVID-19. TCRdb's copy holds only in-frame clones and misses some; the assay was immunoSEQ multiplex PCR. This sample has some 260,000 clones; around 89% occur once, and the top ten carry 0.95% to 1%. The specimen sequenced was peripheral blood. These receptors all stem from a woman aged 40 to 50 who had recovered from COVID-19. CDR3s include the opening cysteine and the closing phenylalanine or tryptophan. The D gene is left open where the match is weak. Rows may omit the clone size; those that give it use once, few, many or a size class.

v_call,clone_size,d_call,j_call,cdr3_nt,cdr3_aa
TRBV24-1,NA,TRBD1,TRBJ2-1,TGTGCCACCAGTGACCCCGGGACAGGGGGTGATGAGCAGTTCTTC,CATSDPGTGGDEQFF
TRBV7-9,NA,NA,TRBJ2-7,TGTGCCAGCAGCCCCAGGGTCTCCTACGAGCAGTACTTC,CASSPRVSYEQYF
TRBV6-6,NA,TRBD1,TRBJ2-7,TGTGCCAGCAGTTATGGCAGGGGGCCCTCCTACGAGCAGTACTTC,CASSYGRGPSYEQYF
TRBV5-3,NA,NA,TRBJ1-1,TGTGCCAGAAGCTTGGGCAGGGGCCGGACCGCGAACACTGAAGCTTTCTTT,CARSLGRGRTANTEAFF
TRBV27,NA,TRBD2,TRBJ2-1,TGTGCCAGCAGTTTATTGGCGGGAGTAGGAAATGAGCAGTTCTTC,CASSLLAGVGNEQFF
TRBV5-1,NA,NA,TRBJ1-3,TGCGCCAGCAGCCCGGACATCCTGAGCTCTGGAAACACCATATATTTT,CASSPDILSSGNTIYF
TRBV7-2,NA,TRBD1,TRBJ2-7,TGTGCCAGCAGCTTAGATGGGGACAGGGGTTCCTACGAGCAGTACTTC,CASSLDGDRGSYEQYF
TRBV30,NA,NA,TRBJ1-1,TGTGCCTGGAGCTCCTGGGGGGGGGCGAACACTGAAGCTTTCTTT,CAWSSWGGANTEAFF
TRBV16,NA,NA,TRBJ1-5,TGTGCCAGCAGCCCCTCCAGGGCTAGCAATCAGCCCCAGCATTTT,CASSPSRASNQPQHF
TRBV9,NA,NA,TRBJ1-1,TGTGCCAGCAGCGGAGCCGGCCGGGGCACTGAAGCTTTCTTT,CASSGAGRGTEAFF
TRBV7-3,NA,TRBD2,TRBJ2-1,TGTGCCAGCAGCTTAACCGGGCTAGCGGGAGACAATGAGCAGTTCTTC,CASSLTGLAGDNEQFF
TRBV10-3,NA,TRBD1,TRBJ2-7,TGTGCCATCAGTGAGTCGGGTGCGGGGACAGGGGGGTACGAGCAGTACTTC,CAISESGAGTGGYEQYF
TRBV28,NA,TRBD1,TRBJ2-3,TGTGCCAGCAGTCCCGGACAGGGGGGCACAGATACGCAGTATTTT,CASSPGQGGTDTQYF
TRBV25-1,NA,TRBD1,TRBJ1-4,TGTGCCAGCAGTGGAGACAGGGGGCGCGGGGCTAATGAAAAACTGTTTTTT,CASSGDRGRGANEKLFF
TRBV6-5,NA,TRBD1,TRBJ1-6,TGTGCCAGCACCCGGGACAGTAATTCACCCCTCCACTTT,CASTRDSNSPLHF
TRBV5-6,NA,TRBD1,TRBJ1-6,TGTGCCAGCAGCCCGGACAGGGGCCGGTCACCCCTCCACTTT,CASSPDRGRSPLHF
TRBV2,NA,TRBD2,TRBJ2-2,TGTGCCAGCAGACGACTAGCGGGAGGGTTTAGCGGGGAGCTGTTTTTT,CASRRLAGGFSGELFF
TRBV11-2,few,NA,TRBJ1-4,TGTGCCAGCAGCCTCCGACAGTTTTCTAATGAAAAACTGTTTTTT,CASSLRQFSNEKLFF
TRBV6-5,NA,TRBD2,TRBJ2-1,TGTGCCAGCAGCCCCGGACTAGGCGGCTACAATGAGCAGTTCTTC,CASSPGLGGYNEQFF
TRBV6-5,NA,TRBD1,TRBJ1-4,TGTGCCAGCAGTTTTGAGGGACAGGGTACTCAAAAACTGTTTTTT,CASSFEGQGTQKLFF
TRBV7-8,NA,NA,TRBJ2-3,TGTGCCAGCAGCTTAGGGGTGGGGGCCCTCACAGATACGCAGTATTTT,CASSLGVGALTDTQYF
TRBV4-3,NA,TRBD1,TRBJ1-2,TGCGCCAGCAGCCAAGGCGGGACAGGGGCCCGGGGCTACACCTTC,CASSQGGTGARGYTF
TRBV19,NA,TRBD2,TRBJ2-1,TGTGCCAGTAGTACCGGGACTAGCGGGAGGGTAATCGGTGAGCAGTTCTTC,CASSTGTSGRVIGEQFF
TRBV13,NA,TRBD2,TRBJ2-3,TGTGCCAGCAGCCCGAGGGGCGAGCTAGCGGGCCGTACGCAGTATTTT,CASSPRGELAGRTQYF
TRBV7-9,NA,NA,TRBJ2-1,TGTGCCAGCAGCTTACGGCAGGGTCCGTACAATGAGCAGTTCTTC,CASSLRQGPYNEQFF
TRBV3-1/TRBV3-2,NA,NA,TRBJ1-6,TGTGCCAGCAGCCCCCAGGGGCCGAAATCACCCCTCCACTTT,CASSPQGPKSPLHF
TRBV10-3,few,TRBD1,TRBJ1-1,TGTGCCATCAGCACAGGGGCCGGGACTGAAGCTTTCTTT,CAISTGAGTEAFF
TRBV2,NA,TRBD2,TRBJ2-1,TGTGCCAGCAGTGCCCCTGCCGGACTAGCGGGAGCTGGGGCGGATAATGAGCAGTTCTTC,CASSAPAGLAGAGADNEQFF
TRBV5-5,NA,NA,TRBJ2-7,TGTGCCAGCAGCTTCCCAGGGGGGTACGAGCAGTACTTC,CASSFPGGYEQYF
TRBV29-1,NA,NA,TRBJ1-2,TGCAGCGTTCCCCTGAGACAGGGCTACACCTTC,CSVPLRQGYTF
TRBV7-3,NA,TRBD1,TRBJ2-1,TGTGCCACCTCAGACAGGGGGTACAATGAGCAGTTCTTC,CATSDRGYNEQFF
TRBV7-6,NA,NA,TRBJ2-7,TGTGCCAGCAGCCAGGGGGCGGGAGTGCCCTACGAGCAGTACTTC,CASSQGAGVPYEQYF
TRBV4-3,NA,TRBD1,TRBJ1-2,TGCGCCAGCAGCCAAGAAGGGGGACAGGGGGCGGGCTACACCTTC,CASSQEGGQGAGYTF
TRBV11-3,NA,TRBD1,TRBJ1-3,TGTGCCAGCAGCCGGGACAGCTCTGGAAACACCATATATTTT,CASSRDSSGNTIYF
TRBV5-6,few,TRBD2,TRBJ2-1,TGTGCCAGCAGACTAGCGGGAGGTCGGGAGCAGTTCTTC,CASRLAGGREQFF
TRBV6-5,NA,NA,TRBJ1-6,TGTGCCAGCACTCCCCGGGGGGCCCCCAATTCACCCCTCCACTTT,CASTPRGAPNSPLHF
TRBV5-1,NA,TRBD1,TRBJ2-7,TGCGCCAGCAGCCCCGGACAGGGCTCCTACGAGCAGTACTTC,CASSPGQGSYEQYF
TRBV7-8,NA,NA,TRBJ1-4,TGTGCCAGCAGCTTGGTGGGGGGGCGCATAGGGAAACTGTTTTTT,CASSLVGGRIGKLFF
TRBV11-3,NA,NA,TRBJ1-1,TGTGCCAGCAGCCCGGCGCCCCGAGGGCAAGAAGCTTTCTTT,CASSPAPRGQEAFF
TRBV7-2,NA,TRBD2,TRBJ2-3,TGTGCCAGCAGCTTAGTTAGCGGGAGGCCCCTAACAGATACGCAGTATTTT,CASSLVSGRPLTDTQYF
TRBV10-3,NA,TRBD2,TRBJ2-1,TGTGCCATCTCAGGAAAGCCCGGCGGGGGTAGCGGGGCCCACAATGAGCAGTTCTTC,CAISGKPGGGSGAHNEQFF
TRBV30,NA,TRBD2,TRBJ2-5,TGTGCCTGGAGTCCCCCGGGACTAAAAACCCAGTACTTC,CAWSPPGLKTQYF
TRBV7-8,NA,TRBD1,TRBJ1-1,TGTGCCAGCAGCCCCGACAGGGATCGGGCTTTCTTT,CASSPDRDRAFF
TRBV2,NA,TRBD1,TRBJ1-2,TGTGCCAGCACCCCCGGGACAGGGCCCTATGGCTACACCTTC,CASTPGTGPYGYTF
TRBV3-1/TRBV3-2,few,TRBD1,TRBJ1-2,TGTGCCAGCAGCCCCGGGACAGGGTACGGCTATGGCTACACCTTC,CASSPGTGYGYGYTF
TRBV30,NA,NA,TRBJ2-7,TGTGCCTGGAGTGTACAGGGGGGGAGGGAGCAGTACTTC,CAWSVQGGREQYF
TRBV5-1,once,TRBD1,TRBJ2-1,TGCGCCAGCAGCCCCGGTGGGACAGGGGACAATGAGCAGTTCTTC,CASSPGGTGDNEQFF
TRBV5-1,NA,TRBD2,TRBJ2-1,TGCGCCAGCAGCTCAGGACTAGCGGGAGGGCCTATTATCAATGAGCAGTTCTTC,CASSSGLAGGPIINEQFF
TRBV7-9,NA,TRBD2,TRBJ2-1,TGTGCCAGCAGCTTAGGGGGACTAGCGGGCTTATACAATGAGCAGTTCTTC,CASSLGGLAGLYNEQFF
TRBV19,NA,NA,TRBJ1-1,TGTGCCAGTAGTATAGGGGGAGTAAACCTGAACACTGAAGCTTTCTTT,CASSIGGVNLNTEAFF
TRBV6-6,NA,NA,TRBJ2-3,TGTGCCAGCGGGGGGGATACGCAGTATTTT,CASGGDTQYF
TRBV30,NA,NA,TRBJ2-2,TGTGCCTGGAGTTTTGGGCTAGCTACCGGGGAGCTGTTTTTT,CAWSFGLATGELFF
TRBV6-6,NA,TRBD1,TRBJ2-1,TGTGCCAGCAGTTACCCCGGGACAGGGGGCTACAATGAGCAGTTCTTC,CASSYPGTGGYNEQFF